These T cell receptor beta chains were read from a single sample in a study of blood T cell repertoires in COVID-19. Profiled with immunoSEQ multiplex PCR; TCRdb holds only in-frame clones, not every one. The data contain around 170,000 clones, more than 70% of them singletons. Sequencing input: peripheral blood. These receptor sequences come from a man in his fifties with active or convalescent COVID-19. Both conserved end residues are part of each CDR3. The order of the fields is J gene, V gene, clone size, D gene, CDR3 protein, CDR3 DNA. D genes are given only for firm matches. Clone size is given for some rows only: seen once, a few or many times, or a class if the clone is expanded.

TRBJ2-5	TRBV10-3	.	TRBD2	CAISETSGSLGGRGETQYF	TGTGCCATCAGTGAGACTAGCGGGAGTCTGGGGGGACGCGGAGAGACCCAGTACTTC
TRBJ2-1	TRBV29-1	once	.	CSVEVVSVRPSYNEQFF	TGCAGCGTTGAAGTTGTCTCGGTACGCCCCTCCTACAATGAGCAGTTCTTC
TRBJ1-2	TRBV6-2/TRBV6-3	.	TRBD1	CASSLRGADGYTF	TGTGCCAGCAGTCTCAGGGGGGCTGATGGCTACACCTTC
TRBJ2-3	TRBV10-3	.	TRBD1	CAISVGTGTSDTQYF	TGTGCCATCAGTGTAGGGACAGGGACTTCAGATACGCAGTATTTT
TRBJ2-2	TRBV4-1	.	.	CASSQATGELFF	TGCGCCAGCAGCCAGGCCACCGGGGAGCTGTTTTTT
TRBJ2-5	TRBV5-4	.	TRBD2	CASSGLAGGHETQYF	TGTGCCAGCAGCGGACTAGCGGGGGGGCACGAGACCCAGTACTTC
TRBJ1-1	TRBV5-1	.	.	CASSLVPGAKNTEAFF	TGCGCCAGCAGCTTGGTGCCAGGGGCTAAGAACACTGAAGCTTTCTTT
TRBJ2-5	TRBV9	.	.	CASSAEEGRGAQYF	TGTGCCAGCAGCGCTGAAGAGGGCAGGGGGGCCCAGTACTTC
TRBJ1-2	TRBV6-6	.	.	CASSYGHPNYGYTF	TGTGCCAGCAGTTACGGGCACCCTAACTATGGCTACACCTTC
TRBJ2-1	TRBV24-1	.	TRBD1	CATSVGTGQFNEQFF	TGTGCCACCAGTGTTGGGACAGGTCAATTCAATGAGCAGTTCTTC
TRBJ2-5	TRBV7-6	.	.	CASSLVQRPYQETQYF	TGTGCCAGCAGCTTAGTCCAGCGGCCGTACCAAGAGACCCAGTACTTC
TRBJ2-7	TRBV11-3	.	TRBD2	CASSSGGGLLEQYF	TGTGCCAGCAGCTCTGGGGGAGGGCTTCTTGAGCAGTACTTC
TRBJ2-7	TRBV6-5	.	.	CASRTDRSPGYEQYF	TGTGCCAGCAGAACCGACAGGTCCCCTGGCTACGAGCAGTACTTC
TRBJ2-2	TRBV5-1	.	TRBD1	CASNPDRGLNGELFF	TGCGCCAGCAACCCGGACAGGGGGCTTAACGGGGAGCTGTTTTTT
TRBJ1-5	TRBV30	.	TRBD1	CAWGTGGGNQPQHF	TGTGCCTGGGGGACAGGGGGTGGAAATCAGCCCCAGCATTTT
TRBJ1-1	TRBV7-9	.	.	CASSLRGPTEAFF	TGTGCCAGCAGCCTCAGGGGACCCACTGAAGCTTTCTTT
TRBJ1-4	TRBV24-1	many	TRBD1	CATSETGANEKLFF	TGTGCCACCAGTGAAACAGGGGCTAATGAAAAACTGTTTTTT
TRBJ2-3	TRBV15	.	TRBD1	CATSRGDSYTDTQYF	TGTGCCACCAGCAGGGGGGACAGCTACACAGATACGCAGTATTTT
TRBJ2-7	TRBV11-3	.	TRBD1	CASTNGQGARYEQYF	TGTGCCAGCACCAACGGACAGGGGGCAAGGTACGAGCAGTACTTC
TRBJ2-5	TRBV19	.	TRBD2	CASRLAGQETQYF	TGTGCCAGTAGACTAGCGGGGCAAGAGACCCAGTACTTC
TRBJ1-6	TRBV2	.	.	CASSVFGMEYNSPLHF	TGTGCCAGCAGTGTTTTCGGGATGGAATATAATTCACCCCTCCACTTT
TRBJ2-5	TRBV12-5	.	TRBD1	CASGLVPDRGETQYF	TGTGCTAGTGGTTTGGTACCAGACAGGGGTGAGACCCAGTACTTC
TRBJ2-1	TRBV11-3	.	TRBD2	CASSSRLAGVHEQFF	TGTGCCAGCAGCTCGCGACTAGCGGGAGTTCATGAGCAGTTCTTC
TRBJ2-7	TRBV9	.	TRBD1	CASSVITGGEQYF	TGTGCCAGCAGCGTTATCACAGGGGGCGAGCAGTACTTC
TRBJ2-7	TRBV19	.	.	CASSMAGHEQYF	TGTGCCAGTAGTATGGCGGGCCACGAGCAGTACTTC
TRBJ2-7	TRBV27	few	.	CASSSRNRFYEQYF	TGTGCCAGCAGCTCCCGCAACCGGTTCTACGAGCAGTACTTC
TRBJ1-3	TRBV4-3	.	TRBD1	CASSPFYPGQGRNTIYF	TGCGCCAGCAGCCCCTTTTACCCGGGACAGGGTAGAAACACCATATATTTT
TRBJ2-1	TRBV10-3	.	.	CAISDTVGVASVSYNEQFF	TGTGCCATCAGTGACACCGTGGGGGTCGCTAGCGTGAGCTACAATGAGCAGTTCTTC
TRBJ1-5	TRBV6-2/TRBV6-3	once	TRBD1	CASSTRGQGQPQHF	TGTGCCAGCAGTACCAGGGGGCAGGGTCAGCCCCAGCATTTT
TRBJ2-3	TRBV24-1	.	.	CATSGGVVSTDTQYF	TGTGCCACCAGTGGGGGGGTAGTGAGTACAGATACGCAGTATTTT
TRBJ2-7	TRBV5-6	.	.	CASSLTRAHEQYF	TGTGCCAGCAGCTTGACCAGGGCCCACGAGCAGTACTTC
TRBJ1-5	TRBV7-2	few	TRBD1	CASSLDGQGIQPQHF	TGTGCCAGCAGCTTGGATGGACAGGGGATTCAGCCCCAGCATTTT
TRBJ2-1	TRBV5-1	.	TRBD2	CASSLLPSGDNEQFF	TGCGCCAGCAGCTTGTTACCTAGCGGGGACAATGAGCAGTTCTTC
TRBJ1-4	TRBV19	few	TRBD1	CASSPGQGAAKLFF	TGTGCCAGTAGTCCGGGACAGGGGGCTGCAAAACTGTTTTTT
TRBJ2-5	TRBV6-1	.	TRBD1	CASSEGQARETQYF	TGTGCCAGCAGTGAGGGACAGGCCCGAGAGACCCAGTACTTC
TRBJ2-7	TRBV12-3/TRBV12-4	few	.	CASSLNLYEQYF	TGTGCCAGCAGTCTAAACCTCTACGAGCAGTACTTC
TRBJ2-5	TRBV19	few	.	CASSKDPWTQYF	TGTGCCAGTAGTAAAGACCCGTGGACCCAGTACTTC
TRBJ1-5	TRBV7-8	.	TRBD1	CASSLGTGNQPQHF	TGTGCCAGCAGCTTGGGGACAGGCAATCAGCCCCAGCATTTT
TRBJ1-5	TRBV3-1/TRBV3-2	.	.	CASSRRGFQPQHF	TGTGCCAGCAGCCGGCGCGGTTTTCAGCCCCAGCATTTT
TRBJ2-1	TRBV9	.	TRBD2	CASRLSPAGDHEQFF	TGTGCCAGCAGACTATCGCCCGCGGGAGACCATGAGCAGTTCTTC
TRBJ1-5	TRBV19	.	.	CASSSQGNQPQHF	TGTGCCAGTAGCTCCCAGGGCAATCAGCCCCAGCATTTT
TRBJ2-2	TRBV3-1/TRBV3-2	once	.	CASSQEMDRTSPRGTGELFF	TGTGCCAGCAGCCAAGAAATGGACAGGACTAGCCCGAGGGGGACCGGGGAGCTGTTTTTT
TRBJ2-3	TRBV29-1	few	.	CSARGGDTQYF	TGCAGCGCGCGAGGAGGAGATACGCAGTATTTT
TRBJ1-2	TRBV7-2	once	TRBD1	CASSRRDRAYGYTF	TGTGCCAGCAGCCGTCGGGACAGAGCTTATGGCTACACCTTC
TRBJ2-3	TRBV27	.	.	CASSPEGFIGESTDTQYF	TGTGCCAGCAGCCCTGAGGGTTTTATCGGGGAAAGCACAGATACGCAGTATTTT
TRBJ2-1	TRBV21-1	.	.	CASSKARGDRGLEQFF	TGTGCCAGCAGCAAAGCGCGTGGGGACAGGGGCCTTGAGCAGTTCTTC
TRBJ1-1	TRBV5-6	.	.	CASSNTGRRDTEAFF	TGTGCCAGCAGCAATACAGGGCGGCGGGACACTGAAGCTTTCTTT
TRBJ2-1	TRBV7-2	.	TRBD2	CASSLWGGSYNEQFF	TGTGCCAGCAGCTTGTGGGGGGGCTCCTACAATGAGCAGTTCTTC
TRBJ1-2	TRBV4-2	.	.	CASSARDTTLENYGYTF	TGTGCCAGCAGCGCCCGGGACACAACCTTAGAGAACTATGGCTACACCTTC
TRBJ1-1	TRBV13	.	TRBD1	CASSLVARARQGRTEAFF	TGTGCCAGCAGCTTAGTTGCCCGAGCCCGACAGGGAAGGACTGAAGCTTTCTTT
TRBJ2-5	TRBV7-2	.	TRBD2	CASSLGLAEETQYF	TGTGCCAGCAGCTTGGGACTAGCGGAAGAGACCCAGTACTTC